Below, 6 T cell receptor beta chains from the same sample are listed, as sequenced in a study of blood T cell repertoires in COVID-19. Repertoires were generated with immunoSEQ multiplex PCR, while TCRdb's copy carries only in-frame clones and drops some. The sample lists about 400,000 clones, about 90% seen once, with approximately 1.8% in the top ten. Sample: PBMCs or T cells enriched from blood (not recorded which). Every receptor here comes from a middle-aged man in a cohort exposed to, infected with or recovered from COVID-19 (not recorded which).

This clone was seen a handful of times. The rearrangement joins TRBV3-1 (or the pseudogene TRBV3-2) to TRBJ2-1; D unclear. Trimming removed 6 bases from V and 1 base from J, with 7 bases in between. CDR1 is LGHDT and CDR2 is YNNKEL in the germline V gene (reference sequence). The length of the CDR3 is 13 residues. The CDR3 nucleotides are TGTGCCAGCAGTCCCCTATCCTACAATGAGCAGTTCTTC. This codes for CASSPLSYNEQFF.

The chain couples TRBV6-5 to TRBJ1-2; 11 nucleotides align to TRBD1. CDR1 is MNHEY and CDR2 is SVGAGI in the germline V gene. The CDR3 consists of 14 residues. V was clipped by 2 bases and J by 7 bases; unmatched bases: 3. The chain's CDR3 is CASSYGQGAFGYTF. In nucleotides, the CDR3 is TGTGCCAGCAGTTACGGACAGGGGGCCTTTGGCTACACCTTC.

This chain uses TRBV10-3 with TRBJ1-3; a weak D match, TRBD1 (6 bases). Trimming stripped 8 bases from V and 1 base from J, with 6 bases between. The CDR3 loop spans 12 amino acids. Germline V lookup: CDR1 ENHRY, CDR2 SYGVKD. The CDR3 spells CAIQGSGNTIYF. The CDR3 DNA is TGTGCCATCCAGGGGTCTGGAAACACCATATATTTT.

The rearrangement links TRBV5-1 to TRBJ1-5, with 9 bases aligning to TRBD1. V lost 4 bases and J lost 10; bases outside the gene matches: 9. The CDR3 covers 14 residues. Germline lookup yields CDR1 SGHRS and CDR2 YFSETQ. The CDR3 sequence is CASSPGTGSSPQHF. DNA for the CDR3: TGCGCCAGCAGCCCCGGGACAGGGTCATCCCCCCAGCATTTT.

The rearrangement uses TRBV24-1 and TRBJ2-2; D ambiguous. Deletions cut 3 bases from V and 7 bases from J, with 8 bases between. The CDR3 sequence is 13 residues long. Germline-derived CDR1 and CDR2 are KGHDR and SFDVKD. CDR3 sequence (DNA): TGTGCCACCAGTGATGGCTCCAACGGGGAGCTGTTTTTT. Encoded protein: CATSDGSNGELFF.

The chain joins TRBV4-2 to TRBJ2-7, with 7 bases matching TRBD2. This CDR3 is built from 14 residues. Germline values: CDR1 LGHNA, CDR2 YNFKEQ. Trimming at V came to 3 bases and at J to 3 bases, leaving 5 bases not matched to a gene. The CDR3 spells CASSQGLYDYEQYF. The CDR3 region has the DNA TGTGCCAGCAGCCAGGGACTATACGACTACGAGCAGTACTTC.